This T cell receptor beta chain appears in the sequencing data of a study of beta chain features in type 1 diabetes. At the level of the study: Over all samples combined, some 110 million sorted cells were examined.

Expressed TCRB transcripts were sequenced because the entire RNA isolate underwent reverse transcription. About 3.57 million reads, on average, came from each naive, central memory and regulatory T cell sample. Sequenced by immunoSEQ multiplex PCR; TCRdb stores in-frame clones only, minus some. Among fewer than 900,000 clones listed, 17% were seen once. This clone was seen more than once but under ten times. Its antigen is unidentified. The CDR3 has 13 amino acids. Germline V gene sequence: CDR1 KGHSH, CDR2 LQKENI. Trimming removed 3 bases at V and 5 bases at J, with 9 bases between. Broader study findings: Within patients, naive, central memory and Treg TCRB repertoires seemed more similar than within healthy donors. Researchers could not determine here whether HLA type influences TCRB rearrangement.

The material sequenced was naive CD4+ T cells from blood. This chain joins TRBV18 and TRBJ2-3, with D possibly TRBD2 on 5 matching bases. This sequence was found in a woman aged 18 to 35 in good health. The CDR3 DNA reads as TGTGCCAGCTCACCGGGAGTAAAAGATACGCAGTATTTT. This codes for CASSPGVKDTQYF.